This record concerns one TCR beta chain sequence. These data originate in a study of blood T cell repertoires in COVID-19. Overall study context: The cDNA or gDNA used as material had been derived from T cells, B-cell-depleted T cells, or PBMCs.

This CDR3 is built from 13 residues. Germline CDR1 reads SQVTM; CDR2 reads ANQGSEA. V lost 7 bases, J lost 7 bases, and 9 bases stayed unmatched. The study recruited people aged 18 to 89 years across about two dozen US areas. Participant-given clinical history determined each cohort assignment. Per the original data handling: From reference gene primer amplification, estimates of nucleated cell counts were derived. Clones were sequenced by immunoSEQ multiplex PCR, and TCRdb holds only the in-frame ones, with some missing. V and J calls plus clone size are reproduced from that table; the DNA served to infer D and trimming. The sample shows roughly 240,000 clones, 75% to 85% of them seen only once.

This clonotype originated in a woman aged 45-65 years with acute COVID-19. V usage is TRBV29-1 and J usage is TRBJ1-4; TRBD1 matches at 7 bases. The sequencing input was PBMCs or T cells enriched from blood (not recorded which). The CDR3 DNA sequence: TGCAGCGCTGCGTACCACAGGGGTGAAAAACTGTTTTTT. The encoded protein is CSAAYHRGEKLFF. The full variable domain, its missing parts supplied by reference TRBV29-1 and TRBJ1-4, is SAVISQKPSRDICQRGTSLTIQCQVDSQVTMMFWYRQQPGQSLTLIATANQGSEATYESGFVIDKFPISRPNLTFSTLTVSNMSPEDSSIYLCSAAYHRGEKLFFGSGTQLSVL.